This passage covers 15 T cell receptor beta chains from one sample sequenced in a study of shared clonotypes between healthy human individuals. The assay was immunoSEQ multiplex PCR, and TCRdb's table has in-frame clones only and misses some. The table shows about 320,000 clones, with 87% occurring only once. The sample was memory CD8+ T cells sorted from blood. Specified subset: CD45RO+ cells pooled with CCR7-negative TemRA cells. The receptors come from a man between 18 and 35 years old in good health.

The rearrangement joins TRBV11-2 to TRBJ1-5; weak D call: TRBD1 (5 bases). Germline assignment: CDR1 SGHAT and CDR2 FQNNGV. This CDR3 has 14 amino acids. V was trimmed by 4 bases and J by 4 bases, leaving 11 bases between them. CDR3 residues: CASSWDGRNQPQHF. Here the CDR3 DNA reads TGTGCCAGCAGCTGGGACGGAAGGAATCAGCCCCAGCATTTT.

For the CDR3, the DNA is TGTGCCAGCAGCTTGACGGGTTACTCCTACGAGCAGTACTTC. Translation gives CASSLTGYSYEQYF. The V and J genes are TRBV5-6 and TRBJ2-7; D remains unclear. CDR1 SGHDT and CDR2 YYEEEE come from the germline V gene. Trimming cost V 1 base and J 0 bases, with 8 bases left between them. The CDR3 is made up of 14 amino acids.

J is TRBJ1-4 and V is TRBV4-3; TRBD1 is a possible D gene (5 bases). Trimming pared 0 bases from V and 4 bases from J, leaving 12 bases between. Germline V lookup: CDR1 LGHNA, CDR2 YSLEER. This CDR3 comprises 16 residues. Written as DNA, the CDR3 is TGCGCCAGCAGCCAAGACCAGGGAGTGAGTAATGAAAAACTGTTTTTT. Its protein product is CASSQDQGVSNEKLFF.

V gene TRBV4-2 combines with J gene TRBJ1-1; D gene uncertain. This CDR3 has 12 amino acids. V lost 2 bases and J 5 bases, leaving 6 bases between the germline ends. The germline gives CDR1 LGHNA, CDR2 YNFKEQ. The CDR3 bases are TGTGCCAGCAGCCAATATGGTACTGAAGCTTTCTTT. Translation gives CASSQYGTEAFF.

The V call is TRBV12-5, the J call TRBJ2-1, with 8 bases lining up with TRBD2. The germline gives CDR1 LGHNT, CDR2 FRNRAP. The CDR3 is 16 residues long. The J segment lost 2 bases and the V segment lost 3 bases, leaving 6 bases of the junction unmatched. The CDR3 coding sequence is TGTGCTAGTGGTTTTGGGCGGGAGGCCACCTACAATGAGCAGTTCTTC. It specifies CASGFGREATYNEQFF. The variable domain in full, completed from reference TRBV12-5 and TRBJ2-1, reads DARVTQTPRHKVTEMGQEVTMRCQPILGHNTVFWYRQTMMQGLELLAYFRNRAPLDDSGMPKDRFSAEMPDATLATLKIQPSEPRDSAVYFCASGFGREATYNEQFFGPGTRLTVL.

The J gene is TRBJ2-7, the V gene TRBV6-5; no clear D. V lost 0 bases and J lost 6, with 9 bases in between. The V gene's germline CDR1 is MNHEY and CDR2 SVGAGI. This CDR3 spans 13 amino acids. For the CDR3, the DNA is TGTGCCAGCAGTTACTCAATGGGTCGCGAGCAGTACTTC. Translating it yields CASSYSMGREQYF.

The chain links TRBV27 to TRBJ1-4; unclear D gene. This CDR3 region has 12 residues. V gave up 4 bases and J gave up 4 bases, with 4 bases separating them. The germline CDR1 and CDR2 sequences are MNHEY and SMNVEV (reference sequence). The DNA for the CDR3 is TGTGCCAGCAGTTCCGGTAATGAAAAACTGTTTTTT. It specifies CASSSGNEKLFF.

In nucleotides, the CDR3 is TGTGCCAGCAGGGGGACCCGGGAGACCCAGTACTTC. Amino acid sequence: CASRGTRETQYF. The gene calls are TRBV2 and TRBJ2-5; the D call may be TRBD1 or TRBD2 (5 bases each). The germline V gene has CDR1 SNHLY and CDR2 FYNNEI. The CDR3 has 12 residues. Trimming stripped 6 bases from V and 5 bases from J, with 10 bases between.

The rearrangement uses TRBV6-6 and TRBJ2-2; D gene unclear. In germline, CDR1 is MNHNY, CDR2 SVGAGI (reference sequence). Trimming removed 5 bases at V and 3 bases at J, with 10 bases between. This CDR3 is 14 amino acids long. CDR3 amino acids: CASSPLHDTGELFF. The CDR3 region has the DNA TGTGCCAGCAGTCCGTTACACGACACCGGGGAGCTGTTTTTT.

As for this clone: The germline gene is not matched at one end of the junction; a read error may be the cause. V gene TRBV6-6 combines with J gene TRBJ1-1; D is unresolved. The CDR3 is made up of 10 amino acids. Germline V CDR1 and CDR2: MNHNY, SVGAGI (reference sequence). The CDR3 protein is CASSYESPVF. CDR3 coding DNA: TGTGCCAGCAGTTACGAGTCTCCGGTCTTT.

V gene TRBV15 combines with J gene TRBJ2-7; 8 bases are shared with TRBD1. CDR3 length equals 15 residues. Germline trimming cut 0 bases from V and 5 bases from J; bases unmatched to any gene: 6. Germline CDR1 is LNHNV and CDR2 is YYDKDF (reference sequence). The CDR3 region is CATSRETGGINEQYF. The CDR3, as DNA: TGTGCCACCAGCAGAGAAACAGGGGGGATCAACGAGCAGTACTTC. Using reference TRBV15 and TRBJ2-7 for the parts outside the CDR3, the full variable domain is DAMVIQNPRYQVTQFGKPVTLSCSQTLNHNVMYWYQQKSSQAPKLLFHYYDKDFNNEADTPDNFQSRRPNTSFCFLDIRSPGLGDTAMYLCATSRETGGINEQYFGPGTRLTVT.

CDR3 protein: CASSRGGVYSGANVLTF. For the CDR3, the DNA is TGTGCCAGCTCCCGAGGTGGGGTGTATTCTGGGGCCAACGTCCTGACTTTC. The V call is TRBV27, the J call TRBJ2-6; D gene uncertain. The CDR3 contains 17 residues. In germline, CDR1 is MNHEY, CDR2 SMNVEV (reference sequence). Trimming took off 8 bases at V and 1 base at J, with 18 bases between the two ends.

This rearrangement joins TRBV9 to TRBJ2-3; TRBD2 agrees at 14 bases. The CDR3 covers 18 residues. Germline-derived CDR1 and CDR2 are SGDLS and YYNGEE. V shed 4 bases and J 1 base; nucleotides not matched to a gene: 8. The CDR3 sequence: CASSSWTSGRKGTDTQYF. CDR3 nucleotide sequence: TGTGCCAGCAGCTCATGGACTAGCGGGAGGAAGGGCACAGATACGCAGTATTTT.

V gene TRBV5-5 combines with J gene TRBJ2-1; 8 bases are a match to TRBD1. The V gene end was trimmed by 3 bases and the J gene end by 6 bases; junction bases not matched to a gene: 5. Germline V gene lookup returns CDR1 SGHKS and CDR2 YYEKEE (reference sequence). The CDR3 loop spans 14 amino acids. The DNA for the CDR3 is TGTGCCAGCAGCTCATTGGACAGGGCCAATGAGCAGTTCTTC. It is translated as CASSSLDRANEQFF.

CDR3 nucleotides: TGTGCCCAGTCTTGGGGGACCCTAAGGGAGCAGTACTTC. Its translation: CAQSWGTLREQYF. This chain uses TRBV2 with TRBJ2-7; D could derive from TRBD1 or TRBD2 (5 bases each). The germline V and J ends were trimmed by 11 bases and 7 bases, with 21 bases remaining between them. The CDR3 has 13 amino acids. CDR1 is SNHLY and CDR2 is FYNNEI in the germline V gene.